This T cell receptor (beta chain) was identified in a study of molecular identifiers for immune sequencing clone quantification. Points from the study as a whole: For effector cells, clones above 20 RNA copies held over 98% of molecules; for naive cells, under 1%. Identical TCR molecules that share a barcode could lead to an underestimation of highly expanded clone sizes.

Listed TCR primers and previously described methods were used for bulk TCR libraries. From the PCR reads, TCRdb called clonotypes with MiXCR, one entry per CDR3 protein. The sample carries 80,000 to 95,000 distinct CDR3 sequences, roughly 19% recorded once. This clonotype showed up many times. As yet, its antigen is unknown. Germline values: CDR1 SGHDN, CDR2 FVKESK. The CDR3 is 15 amino acids. V was shortened by 3 bases and J by 3 bases, with 15 bases between the two germline ends. The TCR sequence derives from a human donor in good health. Some libraries in this study had Jurkat cell RNA spiked in. Sequencing used naive CD8+ T cells from blood, with Jurkat cell RNA spiked in. Subset indicated: FACS-sorted CD8+CD4-CCR7+CD45RA+ naive T cells. V and J are TRBV14 and TRBJ2-7; D assignment may be TRBD1 or TRBD2 (5 bases each). CDR3 DNA: TGTGCCAGCAGCCACAGAAATTGGGGGAGCTACGAGCAGTACTTC. As protein: CASSHRNWGSYEQYF.